A selection of T cell receptor beta chains follows, all from one sample in a study of cytomegalovirus exposure and HLA in healthy donors. Assay used: immunoSEQ multiplex PCR; TCRdb lists only in-frame clones, some missing. The table shows tens of thousands of clones, with less than 85% occurring only once. The sequenced sample consisted of PBMCs. These receptors came from a woman aged 45-60 years in good health and CMV-seronegative. The CDR3 runs from the conserved cysteine through the conserved F or W. A D gene is named only where the DNA matches it firmly. Some rows have no size entry. The others give once, few or many, or a class for an expanded clone.

CDR3 DNA: TGTGGAGCGGGAGGGGCCTCGAATGAGCAGTTCTTC; CDR3 protein: CGAGGASNEQFF; V gene: TRBV28; D gene: TRBD2; clone size: NA; J gene: TRBJ2-1
CDR3 DNA: TGTGCCAGCAGTATAGCGGGAGGTCCCTACGAGCAGTACTTC; CDR3 protein: CASSIAGGPYEQYF; V gene: TRBV11-2; D gene: TRBD2; clone size: few; J gene: TRBJ2-7
CDR3 DNA: TGTGCCAGCAGCTTCTTGGCTAGCGGCCCCTGGGAGACCCAGTACTTC; CDR3 protein: CASSFLASGPWETQYF; V gene: TRBV5-6; D gene: TRBD2; clone size: NA; J gene: TRBJ2-5
CDR3 DNA: TGTGCCAGCAGCTTAGCTAGCGCCACAGATACGCAGTATTTT; CDR3 protein: CASSLASATDTQYF; V gene: TRBV13; D gene: NA; clone size: NA; J gene: TRBJ2-3
CDR3 DNA: TGTGCCAGCAGCTCTCGGACTAGCGGGGAGGGAGAGACCCAGTACTTC; CDR3 protein: CASSSRTSGEGETQYF; V gene: TRBV4-2; D gene: TRBD2; clone size: NA; J gene: TRBJ2-5
CDR3 DNA: TGTGCCAGCAGTTTGACAGGGACAAAGGGGACCCAGTACTTC; CDR3 protein: CASSLTGTKGTQYF; V gene: TRBV25-1; D gene: TRBD1; clone size: NA; J gene: TRBJ2-5
CDR3 DNA: TGTGCCAGTAGTATAATGCGGCAAAACTATGGCTACACCTTC; CDR3 protein: CASSIMRQNYGYTF; V gene: TRBV19; D gene: NA; clone size: NA; J gene: TRBJ1-2
CDR3 DNA: TGTGCCAGCAGCCGACAGGTTCGGGAGACCCAGTACTTC; CDR3 protein: CASSRQVRETQYF; V gene: TRBV7-2; D gene: NA; clone size: NA; J gene: TRBJ2-5
CDR3 DNA: TGTGCCAGCAGCTTGAGGCAGGGGGCTCATGGCTACACCTTC; CDR3 protein: CASSLRQGAHGYTF; V gene: TRBV5-4; D gene: TRBD1; clone size: NA; J gene: TRBJ1-2
CDR3 DNA: TGTGCCAGCAGTTCCCTCGGGACAGGGAGCTATGGCTACACCTTC; CDR3 protein: CASSSLGTGSYGYTF; V gene: TRBV6-5; D gene: TRBD1; clone size: NA; J gene: TRBJ1-2
CDR3 DNA: TGTGCCAGCAGCCAAGAACTCGAGATAGTACCCTACGAGCAGTACTTC; CDR3 protein: CASSQELEIVPYEQYF; V gene: TRBV4-2; D gene: NA; clone size: NA; J gene: TRBJ2-7
CDR3 DNA: TGTGCCAGCACCGGGTCCACAGGGATTGCCAAAAACATTCAGTACTTC; CDR3 protein: CASTGSTGIAKNIQYF; V gene: TRBV27; D gene: NA; clone size: NA; J gene: TRBJ2-4
CDR3 DNA: TGCGCCAGCAGCCAAGAATTCGGGACTAACTATGGCTACACCTTC; CDR3 protein: CASSQEFGTNYGYTF; V gene: TRBV4-3; D gene: NA; clone size: NA; J gene: TRBJ1-2
CDR3 DNA: TGTGCCAGCAGCGCAGGGGTGAACACTGAAGCTTTCTTT; CDR3 protein: CASSAGVNTEAFF; V gene: TRBV7-3; D gene: NA; clone size: NA; J gene: TRBJ1-1
CDR3 DNA: TGTGCCAGCAGTTACTCGGACAGGAACACTGAAGCTTTCTTT; CDR3 protein: CASSYSDRNTEAFF; V gene: TRBV6-5; D gene: NA; clone size: NA; J gene: TRBJ1-1
CDR3 DNA: TGTGCCAGCAAGCCCCCCGGGAGTTCATTTGAAGCTTTCTTT; CDR3 protein: CASKPPGSSFEAFF; V gene: TRBV25-1; D gene: NA; clone size: NA; J gene: TRBJ1-1
CDR3 DNA: TGTGCCACCAGCAGAGCCCCACCCTCGACAGGACAAGAGACCCAGTACTTC; CDR3 protein: CATSRAPPSTGQETQYF; V gene: TRBV15; D gene: NA; clone size: NA; J gene: TRBJ2-5
CDR3 DNA: TGTGCCAGCAGCTTGGGGGGACTAGCAGTATACGAGCAGTACTTC; CDR3 protein: CASSLGGLAVYEQYF; V gene: TRBV5-4; D gene: TRBD2; clone size: NA; J gene: TRBJ2-7
CDR3 DNA: TGCGCCAGCAGACTTAGCACAGATACGCAGTATTTT; CDR3 protein: CASRLSTDTQYF; V gene: TRBV5-1; D gene: NA; clone size: NA; J gene: TRBJ2-3
CDR3 DNA: TGTGCCAGCAGCTTCGGGGGGGCAAACAATCAGCCCCAGCATTTT; CDR3 protein: CASSFGGANNQPQHF; V gene: TRBV7-2; D gene: NA; clone size: NA; J gene: TRBJ1-5
CDR3 DNA: TGCAGTGCTAGTATTTCAGATACGCAGTATTTT; CDR3 protein: CSASISDTQYF; V gene: TRBV20-1; D gene: NA; clone size: once; J gene: TRBJ2-3
CDR3 DNA: TGTGCCAGCAGCTTAGGCGGGGGGGCCGGAGATACGCAGTATTTT; CDR3 protein: CASSLGGGAGDTQYF; V gene: TRBV11-2; D gene: TRBD2; clone size: NA; J gene: TRBJ2-3
CDR3 DNA: TGCAGCGTTGCAACAGGGACCTCCTGGGGGTATGGCTACACCTTC; CDR3 protein: CSVATGTSWGYGYTF; V gene: TRBV29-1; D gene: NA; clone size: NA; J gene: TRBJ1-2
CDR3 DNA: TGTGCCAGCAGCCCACGAGGCATTTTGGACTACGAGCAGTACTTC; CDR3 protein: CASSPRGILDYEQYF; V gene: TRBV27; D gene: NA; clone size: NA; J gene: TRBJ2-7
CDR3 DNA: TGTGCCAGCAGTTTTGGACTAGCGGCGCCCTACGAGCAGTACTTC; CDR3 protein: CASSFGLAAPYEQYF; V gene: TRBV28; D gene: TRBD2; clone size: NA; J gene: TRBJ2-7
CDR3 DNA: TGTGCCAGCAGCCTCCCGAACAGGGGGGCTGCGGGCTACACCTTC; CDR3 protein: CASSLPNRGAAGYTF; V gene: TRBV11-2; D gene: TRBD1; clone size: once; J gene: TRBJ1-2
CDR3 DNA: TGTGCCAGTACCTTAAACAGGGGTAGCTACGAGCAGTACTTC; CDR3 protein: CASTLNRGSYEQYF; V gene: TRBV19; D gene: TRBD1; clone size: NA; J gene: TRBJ2-7
CDR3 DNA: TGTGCCAGCAGCTTGGGAGAACAGGGTCTAAGGCAGCCCCAGCATTTT; CDR3 protein: CASSLGEQGLRQPQHF; V gene: TRBV5-6; D gene: NA; clone size: once; J gene: TRBJ1-5
CDR3 DNA: TGTGCCAGCAGCTTTGGACAGGGGGGAGACTACGAGCAGTACTTC; CDR3 protein: CASSFGQGGDYEQYF; V gene: TRBV7-8; D gene: TRBD1; clone size: NA; J gene: TRBJ2-7
CDR3 DNA: TGTGCCAGCAGCTCAACACTAGCGGGCAGCACAGATACGCAGTATTTT; CDR3 protein: CASSSTLAGSTDTQYF; V gene: TRBV9; D gene: TRBD2; clone size: NA; J gene: TRBJ2-3
CDR3 DNA: TGCGCCAGCAGGGACCAAGCGGGAGAGTACCAAATCACAGATACGCAGTATTTT; CDR3 protein: CASRDQAGEYQITDTQYF; V gene: TRBV5-1; D gene: TRBD2; clone size: NA; J gene: TRBJ2-3
CDR3 DNA: TGCGCCAGCAGCTTGGGGGGGACAGGGGTAACCTACGAGCAGTACTTC; CDR3 protein: CASSLGGTGVTYEQYF; V gene: TRBV5-1; D gene: TRBD1; clone size: once; J gene: TRBJ2-7
CDR3 DNA: TGTGCCAGCTTCTCTCCTAAGCCCTCTGAAGCTTTCTTT; CDR3 protein: CASFSPKPSEAFF; V gene: TRBV28; D gene: NA; clone size: few; J gene: TRBJ1-1
CDR3 DNA: TGTGCCAGCAGCCTAATCTACGAGCAGTACTTC; CDR3 protein: CASSLIYEQYF; V gene: TRBV7-2; D gene: NA; clone size: NA; J gene: TRBJ2-7
CDR3 DNA: TGTGCCACCAGCAGAGATAGGGGAAGCAATCAGCCCCAGCATTTT; CDR3 protein: CATSRDRGSNQPQHF; V gene: TRBV15; D gene: NA; clone size: few; J gene: TRBJ1-5
CDR3 DNA: TGTGCCAGTAGTCCGACAGCGTCCACTTATGCTTTGGGATCGGATCAGCCCCAGCATTTT; CDR3 protein: CASSPTASTYALGSDQPQHF; V gene: TRBV19; D gene: NA; clone size: NA; J gene: TRBJ1-5
CDR3 DNA: TGTGCCGCCTCGGGTCGGGCAGGGCAAGTAGGCACTGAAGCTTTCTTT; CDR3 protein: CAASGRAGQVGTEAFF; V gene: TRBV10-3; D gene: NA; clone size: NA; J gene: TRBJ1-1
CDR3 DNA: TGTGCCAGCAGCCAGGGGGCGGTCGGAGAGACCCAGTACTTC; CDR3 protein: CASSQGAVGETQYF; V gene: TRBV28; D gene: TRBD1; clone size: once; J gene: TRBJ2-5
CDR3 DNA: TGTGCCAGCAGTGAAGCCGGGACAGGGAACACCATATATTTT; CDR3 protein: CASSEAGTGNTIYF; V gene: TRBV6-1; D gene: TRBD1; clone size: NA; J gene: TRBJ1-3
CDR3 DNA: TGTGCCAGCTCACCACAGTCCCCCGGACTAGCGGGCGCGCTTACCTACGAGCAGTACTTC; CDR3 protein: CASSPQSPGLAGALTYEQYF; V gene: TRBV18; D gene: TRBD2; clone size: NA; J gene: TRBJ2-7
CDR3 DNA: TGCGCCAGCAGCCCCTCTTTACGGGAGGGGAAATACAATGAGCAGTTCTTC; CDR3 protein: CASSPSLREGKYNEQFF; V gene: TRBV5-1; D gene: TRBD2; clone size: NA; J gene: TRBJ2-1
CDR3 DNA: TGTGCCAGCAGTGGACAGGGTGTAATCACTGAAGCTTTCTTT; CDR3 protein: CASSGQGVITEAFF; V gene: TRBV6-5; D gene: TRBD1; clone size: NA; J gene: TRBJ1-1